These 8 T cell receptor beta chains were sequenced from one sample in a study of human T cells and chemical hapten exposure. Via MiXCR, TCRdb re-called the RACE reads, giving one row per CDR3 protein. Among about 93,000 distinct CDR3 sequences listed, about 8% were seen once. Time point reported: pre-sensitization, week 0. Treatment of the sample: therapeutic diphenylcyclopropenone sensitization with weekly scalp DPC. The specimen was whole blood, collected in connection with sensitization to the hapten diphenylcyclopropenone (DPC). All receptors come from a man in his forties or fifties with alopecia areata. Some clones in this sample may be carry-over from other donors' samples.

This clonotype occurred many times. V usage is TRBV28 and J usage is TRBJ2-6; tentatively, D is TRBD2 (5 bases). The CDR3 is made up of 19 amino acids. Germline values: CDR1 MDHEN, CDR2 SYDVKM. The V end was cut by 6 bases, the J end by 0 bases, with 21 bases between. The CDR3 bases are TGTGCCAGCAGCCCCGAGGTAGCGAGAGTGAACTCTGGGGCCAACGTCCTGACTTTC. Amino acid sequence: CASSPEVARVNSGANVLTF.

The chain recombines TRBV7-9 with TRBJ2-3; 8 bases agree with TRBD2. The V segment lost 1 base and the J segment 0 bases; nucleotides outside the gene matches: 3. The CDR3 is 16 residues long. CDR1 and CDR2 (germline): SEHNR, FQNEAQ (reference sequence). In DNA form, the CDR3 reads TGTGCCAGCAGCTTAGGTCCTAGCGGGAGCACAGATACGCAGTATTTT. Its translation is CASSLGPSGSTDTQYF. Full variable domain (remainder filled in from reference TRBV7-9 and TRBJ2-3): DTGVSQNPRHKITKRGQNVTFRCDPISEHNRLYWYRQTLGQGPEFLTYFQNEAQLEKSRLLSDRFSAERPKGSFSTLEIQRTEQGDSAMYLCASSLGPSGSTDTQYFGPGTRLTVL.

This rearrangement joins TRBV7-7 to TRBJ2-7; no clear D. Germline CDR1 and CDR2: SSHAT and FNYEAQ (reference sequence). The CDR3 consists of 15 residues. CDR3: CASSSKPARQYEQYV. For the CDR3, the DNA is TGTGCTAGCAGCTCCAAACCCGCGAGACAATACGAGCAGTACGTC.

As for this clonotype: A much bigger clone sits one base away, suggesting this may be a read error. The rearrangement links TRBV4-3 to TRBJ1-3; D call uncertain. The CDR3 sequence is 15 residues long. V was trimmed by 4 bases and J by 4 bases, leaving 14 bases between them. Per the germline V gene, CDR1 is LGHNA and CDR2 is YSLEER. CDR3 in amino acids: CASSRDPGSGNTIYF. The CDR3 DNA reads TGCGCCAGCAGCCGAGATCCCGGGTCCGGAAACACCATATATTTT.

The J gene is TRBJ2-2, the V gene TRBV5-1, with D possibly TRBD1 on 6 matching bases. CDR1 is SGHRS and CDR2 is YFSETQ in the germline V gene. Trimming left V 5 bases short and J 2 bases short, with 7 bases between. CDR3 length: 13 residues. The CDR3 DNA is TGCGCCAGCAGACAGGGTAACACCGGGGAGCTGTTTTTT. Protein: CASRQGNTGELFF.

This clonotype was counted only a few times. The gene calls are TRBV5-4 and TRBJ2-7, with 7 bases aligning to TRBD2. This CDR3 is 15 amino acids long. CDR1 and CDR2 (germline): SGHNT, YYREEE (reference sequence). V shed 0 bases and J 6 bases; nucleotides not matched to a gene: 9. The CDR3 region is CASSLGPRTGGEQYF. Written as DNA, the CDR3 is TGTGCCAGCAGCTTGGGTCCAAGGACGGGGGGCGAGCAGTACTTC.

There are many counts of this clonotype. This chain connects TRBV7-9 to TRBJ2-3; D tentatively fits TRBD1 or TRBD2 (6 bases each). CDR1 is SEHNR, CDR2 FQNEAQ, per germline (reference sequence). This CDR3 region has 15 residues. V was clipped by 7 bases and J by 7 bases, with 21 bases between them. The CDR3 here is CASTQGTSNLHTQYF. The DNA of the CDR3 is TGTGCCAGCACCCAGGGGACTTCCAATTTGCATACGCAGTATTTT.

This clonotype was seen a handful of times. The rearrangement links TRBV29-1 to TRBJ2-3; D remains unclear. The CDR3 runs to 12 residues. Trimming removed 2 bases at V and 4 bases at J, with 7 bases between. Looked up from germline, CDR1 is SQVTM and CDR2 is ANQGSEA. The CDR3 region is CSVESVADTQYF. CDR3 bases: TGCAGCGTTGAAAGTGTTGCAGATACGCAGTATTTT.